Here is one T cell receptor (beta chain) with its context. Per the original data handling: Using reference gene primer amplification, nucleated cell counts were estimated. The assay was immunoSEQ multiplex PCR, and TCRdb's table has in-frame clones only and misses some. The V and J calls and clone size were taken over from that table, and D and trimming were inferred from the DNA. The table has about 320,000 clones, about nine tenths seen once; the top ten hold roughly 5%. Cohort 3 donors were reported recovered after two negative PCRs, clearance, or symptom resolution. The entry originates in a study of blood T cell repertoires in COVID-19. Study-wide background: T cells, B-cell-depleted T cells, or PBMCs provided the cDNA or gDNA that served as material.

The V gene's germline CDR1 is MNHEY and CDR2 SVGAGI. V was clipped by 6 bases and J by 6 bases; unmatched bases: 3. The CDR3 covers 13 residues. V gene TRBV6-5 combines with J gene TRBJ2-7; 12 bases line up with TRBD2. The sample comprised PBMCs or T cells enriched from blood (not recorded which). The sequence was obtained from a man in his 60s who had recovered from COVID-19. The CDR3 DNA sequence: TGTGCCAGCAGACTAGCGGGAGGTGGCGAGCAGTACTTC. Amino acid sequence: CASRLAGGGEQYF.